This T cell receptor beta chain was recovered during a study of T-cell memory formation after mild COVID-19. Study overall: The two donors had largely donor-specific TCR clusters.

General study findings and limits: Pre-infection memory contained some responding clones, which suggested that cross-reactive memory had joined.

Libraries for TCRalpha and TCRbeta carried sample barcodes and unique molecular identifiers via 5'RACE. TCRdb independently ran MiXCR on the 5' RACE reads; one entry per CDR3 protein. This table has 250,000 to 300,000 distinct CDR3 sequences, roughly 16% appearing once. This clonotype was found many times. The antigen is undetermined. CDR3 length: 16 residues. Between the trimmed V and J ends, which lost 5 bases and 5 bases, there was a span of 21 bases. The receptor's source is a man aged 18-30 years who had mild COVID-19 (a few samples of this study predate the infection). Cell type and time point are not known. The chain has TRBV12-3 or TRBV12-4 and TRBJ1-2, with D possibly being TRBD1 (5 bases). Sequences were obtained from PBMCs or a T cell subset sorted from them (not recorded which). The DNA for the CDR3 is TGTGCCAGCAGTCCGAGCCCGGGACTCCTCCTATATGGCTACACCTTC. It specifies CASSPSPGLLLYGYTF.